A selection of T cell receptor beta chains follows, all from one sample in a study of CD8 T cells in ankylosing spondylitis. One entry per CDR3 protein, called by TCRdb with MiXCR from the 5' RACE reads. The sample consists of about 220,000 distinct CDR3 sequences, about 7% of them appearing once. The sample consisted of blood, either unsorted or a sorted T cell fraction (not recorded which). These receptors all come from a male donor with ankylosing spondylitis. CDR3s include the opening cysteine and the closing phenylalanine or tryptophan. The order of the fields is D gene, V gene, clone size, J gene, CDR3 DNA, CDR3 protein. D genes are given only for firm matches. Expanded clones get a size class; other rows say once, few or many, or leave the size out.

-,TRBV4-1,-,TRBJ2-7,TGCGCCAGCAGCCAAGAGGTGTACTACGAGCAGTACTTC,CASSQEVYYEQYF
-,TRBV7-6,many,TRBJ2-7,TGTGCCAGCAGCTTAGAGGTTAGCGCTAGCTCCTACGAGCAGTACTTC,CASSLEVSASSYEQYF
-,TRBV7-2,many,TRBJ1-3,TGTGCCAGCAGCCCAGGGACATACTCTGGAAACACCATATATTTT,CASSPGTYSGNTIYF
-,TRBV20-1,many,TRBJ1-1,TGCAGTGCTTCGCGCCGGACTGAAGCTTTCTTT,CSASRRTEAFF
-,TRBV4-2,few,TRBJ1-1,TGTGCCAGCAGCCAGTTCTCCGGGGCTGAAGCTTTCTTT,CASSQFSGAEAFF
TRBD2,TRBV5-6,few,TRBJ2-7,TGTGCCAGCAGCTCGGGACTAGCGGGAGTTTCCTACGAGCAGTACTTC,CASSSGLAGVSYEQYF
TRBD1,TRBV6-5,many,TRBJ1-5,TGTGCCAGCAGTAACCAGGGGGGCAATCAGCCCCAGCATTTT,CASSNQGGNQPQHF
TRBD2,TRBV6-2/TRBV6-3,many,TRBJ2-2,TGTGCCAGCAGCGCCCTTTCGGCGGGAGGGCCCTGGGAGCTGTTTTTT,CASSALSAGGPWELFF
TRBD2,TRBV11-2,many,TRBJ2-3,TGTGCCAGCAGCTTTTGGGGCAGGAGCGGGAGTGGGGTCACAGATACGCAGTATTTT,CASSFWGRSGSGVTDTQYF
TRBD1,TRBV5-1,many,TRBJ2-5,TGCGCCAGCAGCTCTGACAGGGTCCAAGAGACCCAGTACTTC,CASSSDRVQETQYF
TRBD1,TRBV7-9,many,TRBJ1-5,TGTGCCAGCCAGACAGGGTCAGGTCAGCCCCAGCATTTT,CASQTGSGQPQHF
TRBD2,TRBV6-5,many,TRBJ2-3,TGTGCCAGCAGTTACTCCTTGGCTAGCGGGATGACAGATACGCAGTATTTT,CASSYSLASGMTDTQYF
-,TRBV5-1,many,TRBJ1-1,TGCGCCAGCAGCTTTAGCGGATCTGAAGCTTTCTTT,CASSFSGSEAFF
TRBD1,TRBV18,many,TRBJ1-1,TGTGCCAGCTCACACGACAGGGGACTAAACACTGAAGCTTTCTTT,CASSHDRGLNTEAFF
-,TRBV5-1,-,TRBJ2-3,TGCGCCAGCAGCGTCAGGGGCGTTGGACCAGATACGCAGTATTTT,CASSVRGVGPDTQYF
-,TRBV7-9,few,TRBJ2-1,TGTGCCAGCAGCTTAAGGACACACCCCGAGCAGTTCTTC,CASSLRTHPEQFF
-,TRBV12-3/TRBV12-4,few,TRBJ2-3,TGTGCCAGCAGTTTGAGGGCAGGAAGCACAGATACGCAGTATTTT,CASSLRAGSTDTQYF
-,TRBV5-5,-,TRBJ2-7,TGTGCCAGCAGCTTTCGATATGGGGGCTACGAGCAGTACTTC,CASSFRYGGYEQYF
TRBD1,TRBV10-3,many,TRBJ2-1,TGTGCCATCAGTGTAGGCCGACAGGGGGGCTCCTACAATGAGCAGTTCTTC,CAISVGRQGGSYNEQFF
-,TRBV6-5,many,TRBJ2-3,TGTGCCAGCAGTTACTCTAGAATGGCCCATGCCTTGGGCACAGATACGCAGTATTTT,CASSYSRMAHALGTDTQYF
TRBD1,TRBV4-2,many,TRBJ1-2,TGTGCCAGCAGCCAAGTGGGACAGGGGAACTATGGCTACACCTTC,CASSQVGQGNYGYTF
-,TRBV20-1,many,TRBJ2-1,TGCAGTGCTAGAGATATTGACGGGAGATCTTTCTACAATGAGCAGTTCTTC,CSARDIDGRSFYNEQFF
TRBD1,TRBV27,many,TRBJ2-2,TGTGCCAGCAGTTTAGGTGGCGTGTGGACAGGGGAGGTAGGGGAGCTGTTTTTT,CASSLGGVWTGEVGELFF
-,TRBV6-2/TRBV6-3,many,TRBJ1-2,TGTGCCAGCACCCTCGGGGGAGGCTACACCTTC,CASTLGGGYTF
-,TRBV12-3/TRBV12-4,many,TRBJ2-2,TGTGCCAGCAGTTTAGCGTCAGCTCCGAACACCGGGGAGCTGTTTTTT,CASSLASAPNTGELFF
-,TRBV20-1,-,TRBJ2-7,TGCAGTGCTAGAGGACCAGGACGCTACGAGCAGTACTTC,CSARGPGRYEQYF
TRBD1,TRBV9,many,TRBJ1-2,TGTGCCAGCAGCGTCTGGGACAGTCTCAACTATGGCTACACCTTC,CASSVWDSLNYGYTF
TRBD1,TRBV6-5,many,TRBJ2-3,TGTGCCAGCAGTTACTCTCAGGGGGCGAGGGGGCCTAGCACAGATACGCAGTATTTT,CASSYSQGARGPSTDTQYF
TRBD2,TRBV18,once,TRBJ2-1,TGTGCCAGCTCACCTCCTAGCGGGGATCTATACGGGGATGAGCAGTTCTTC,CASSPPSGDLYGDEQFF
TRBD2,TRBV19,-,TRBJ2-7,TGTGCCAGTAGGATAGTTCTCGGACTAGTCTACGACCAGTACTTC,CASRIVLGLVYDQYF
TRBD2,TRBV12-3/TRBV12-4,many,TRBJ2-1,TGTGCCAGCAGTCTTAGCGGGGGAAGATCGTATGAGCAGTTCTTC,CASSLSGGRSYEQFF
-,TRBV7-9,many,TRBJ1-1,TGTGCCAGCAGCCATTTGGAGGGGAACACTGAAGCTTTCTTT,CASSHLEGNTEAFF
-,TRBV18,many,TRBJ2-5,TGTGCCAGCTCACACACAAAGAGGGGGTCCTCAACGACCCAGTACTTC,CASSHTKRGSSTTQYF
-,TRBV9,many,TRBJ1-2,TGTGCCAGCAGCGCCCCTCCTTTCGTTGGCAACACCTTC,CASSAPPFVGNTF
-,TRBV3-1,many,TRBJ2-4,TGTGCCAGCAGCCATGAGGTTCCTCGGGAGCCCCTAGCCAAAAACATTCAGTACTTC,CASSHEVPREPLAKNIQYF
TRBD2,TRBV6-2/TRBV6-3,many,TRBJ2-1,TGTGCCAGCAGCTACAGCGTTTATAGCGGGAATGAGCAGTTCTTC,CASSYSVYSGNEQFF
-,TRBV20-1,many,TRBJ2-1,TGCAGTGCTAGAGCCCTAAAGAGGGTGGGCTACAATGAGCAGTTCTTC,CSARALKRVGYNEQFF
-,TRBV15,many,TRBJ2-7,TGTGCCACCAGCAGAGGATCGCAGGGAGCCGCCTACGAGCAGTACTTC,CATSRGSQGAAYEQYF
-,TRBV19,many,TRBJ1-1,TGTGCCAGTAGTTATTTGAACACTGAAGCTTTCTTT,CASSYLNTEAFF